Listed here are 25 T cell receptor beta chains from one sample, sequenced in a study of blood T cell repertoires in COVID-19. TCRdb's copy holds only in-frame clones and misses some; the assay was immunoSEQ multiplex PCR. The data contain some 180,000 clones, about four fifths of them singletons. Sequencing was carried out using peripheral blood. Receptor source: a woman aged 55-69 years with COVID-19, enrolled during active disease.

The genes are TRBV30 and TRBJ2-2; D is uncertain. V lost 0 bases, J lost 6 bases, and 8 bases lay in between. This CDR3 spans 13 amino acids. CDR1 is GTSNPN, CDR2 SVGIG, per germline (reference sequence). CDR3 in DNA: TGTGCCTGGAGTGTACTGGCGGCCGGGGAGCTGTTTTTT. It codes for CAWSVLAAGELFF.

The chain uses TRBV6-5 and TRBJ2-4; D unclear. The V gene's germline CDR1 is MNHEY and CDR2 SVGAGI. Trimming took off 7 bases at V and 8 bases at J, with 21 bases between the two ends. The CDR3 is 15 residues long. In nucleotides, the CDR3 is TGTGCCAGCACAAAATTGTACAGCCTTGGTGACATTCAGTACTTC. Amino acid sequence: CASTKLYSLGDIQYF.

This chain joins TRBV15 and TRBJ2-5, with 12 bases that match TRBD2. Germline-derived CDR1 and CDR2 are LNHNV and YYDKDF (reference sequence). The CDR3 length is 17 residues. Trimming removed 5 bases from V and 4 bases from J; junction bases left unmatched: 11. CDR3 coding DNA: TGTGCCACCAGCGGAGGACTAGCGGGGAGCGGGGGAGAGACCCAGTACTTC. This codes for CATSGGLAGSGGETQYF.

The chain links TRBV16 to TRBJ2-7; tentatively, D is TRBD2 (6 bases). Trimming removed 2 bases from V and 6 bases from J, with 20 bases in between. Germline values: CDR1 KGHSY, CDR2 FQNENV. The length of the CDR3 is 16 residues. CDR3 loop: CASSQGTPNRGAEQYV. CDR3 sequence (DNA): TGTGCCAGCAGCCAAGGGACTCCTAATAGGGGTGCCGAGCAGTACGTC.

This clone was observed a single time. The V and J genes are TRBV6-6 and TRBJ2-1, with 10 bases fitting TRBD2. Germline CDR1 and CDR2: MNHNY and SVGAGI (reference sequence). This CDR3 comprises 15 residues. The V and J ends lost 5 bases and 4 bases, in that order; junction bases with no gene match: 5. The DNA of the CDR3 is TGTGCCAGCAGTCTATCTAGCGGGAGTTACAATGAGCAGTTCTTC. It is translated as CASSLSSGSYNEQFF.

This chain links TRBV19 with TRBJ1-5; a weak D match, TRBD1 (5 bases). In germline, CDR1 is LNHDA, CDR2 SQIVND (reference sequence). V lost 6 bases, J lost 9 bases, and 15 bases lay in between. The CDR3 is 13 residues long. This CDR3 reads CASRGRERGPQHF. DNA for the CDR3: TGTGCCAGTAGGGGGAGGGAAAGGGGGCCCCAGCATTTT.

This clone occurred once. The chain links TRBV28 to TRBJ1-2; possibly TRBD1 for D (6 bases). Trimming cost V 6 bases and J 5 bases, with 10 bases left between them. CDR1 is MDHEN, CDR2 SYDVKM, per germline. The CDR3 sequence is 12 residues long. CDR3 loop: CASRPDSYGYTF. The DNA of the CDR3 is TGTGCCAGCAGGCCGGACAGTTATGGCTACACCTTC.

The genes are TRBV29-1 and TRBJ2-7; 9 bases are shared with TRBD2. Germline V lookup: CDR1 SQVTM, CDR2 ANQGSEA. Trimming at V came to 3 bases and at J to 10 bases, leaving 4 bases not matched to a gene. CDR3 length equals 11 residues. In nucleotides, the CDR3 is TGCAGCGTTGAGGCGGGGGGGCAACAGTACGTC. It specifies CSVEAGGQQYV.

V usage is TRBV5-6 and J usage is TRBJ2-7; 9 bases map to TRBD1. V lost 4 bases to trimming and J lost 2 bases; unmatched junction nucleotides: 10. The CDR3 is 16 amino acids. The germline gives CDR1 SGHDT, CDR2 YYEEEE. CDR3 protein: CASSPGGQGGAYEQYV. The CDR3 nucleotides read TGTGCCAGCAGCCCGGGGGGACAGGGTGGGGCCTACGAGCAGTACGTC.

J is TRBJ2-5 and V is TRBV14; 8 bases match TRBD1. Germline CDR1 is SGHDN and CDR2 is FVKESK. V gave up 0 bases and J gave up 7 bases; unmatched junction bases: 10. The CDR3 contains 16 residues. CDR3 loop: CASSQEERTGLTTQYF. DNA for the CDR3: TGTGCCAGCAGCCAAGAAGAGCGGACAGGGCTTACGACCCAGTACTTC.

This sequence joins TRBV7-9 and TRBJ1-1, with D perhaps TRBD1 (5 bases). The V gene's germline CDR1 is SEHNR and CDR2 FQNEAQ (reference sequence). The germline V and J ends were trimmed by 4 bases and 2 bases, with 11 bases remaining between them. The CDR3 is 14 residues long. For the CDR3, the DNA is TGTGCCAGCAGCTCCGGGGACTATAACACTGAAGCTTTCTTT. Protein product: CASSSGDYNTEAFF.

For this clone: At one end the junction does not follow the germline gene, possibly because of a read error. The chain employs TRBV7-7 and TRBJ2-2, with a weak D call TRBD2 (6 bases). In germline, CDR1 is SSHAT, CDR2 FNYEAQ (reference sequence). CDR3 length: 16 amino acids. Here the CDR3 DNA reads TGTGCTAGCAGCTTAGGTGTAGCGGAGAACACCGGGGAGCTGTTTTTT. This translates into CASSLGVAENTGELFF.

The chain carries TRBV7-2 and TRBJ2-1, with D unclear. Trimming removed 6 bases from V and 6 bases from J, with 15 bases in between. The CDR3 spans 14 residues. Germline-derived CDR1 and CDR2 are SGHTA and FQGNSA. CDR3 sequence: CASRNLLAPNEQFF. The CDR3 DNA reads as TGTGCCAGCAGGAACCTGTTGGCTCCCAATGAGCAGTTCTTC.

J is TRBJ1-1 and V is TRBV12-3 or TRBV12-4; TRBD1 might be the D (5 bases). V gave up 5 bases and J gave up 7 bases, with 11 bases separating them. This CDR3 is 12 amino acids long. CDR3 coding DNA: TGTGCCAGCAGTGTGGGGCGTCGTGAAGCTTTCTTT. Encoded protein: CASSVGRREAFF.

This chain connects TRBV7-6 to TRBJ2-1, with 8 bases identical to TRBD2. This CDR3 has 15 residues. Per germline, CDR1 SGHVS and CDR2 FNYEAQ. V shed 2 bases and J 6 bases; nucleotides not matched to a gene: 6. CDR3 sequence (DNA): TGTGCCAGCAGCTTATCGGGGACTAGGTCCAATGAGCAGTTCTTC. This gives the protein CASSLSGTRSNEQFF. Using reference TRBV7-6 and TRBJ2-1 for the parts outside the CDR3, the full variable domain is GAGVSQSPRYKVTKRGQDVALRCDPISGHVSLYWYRQALGQGPEFLTYFNYEAQQDKSGLPNDRFSAERPEGSISTLTIQRTEQRDSAMYRCASSLSGTRSNEQFFGPGTRLTVL.

This clone was seen just once. This chain connects TRBV5-6 to TRBJ1-3; no definite D call. CDR1 SGHDT and CDR2 YYEEEE come from the germline V gene. Trimming shortened V by 0 bases and J by 0 bases, and 7 bases separated the two germline ends. The CDR3 is 15 residues long. CDR3 in amino acids: CASSLGPYSGNTIYF. In nucleotides, the CDR3 is TGTGCCAGCAGCTTGGGTCCCTACTCTGGAAACACCATATATTTT.

This chain connects TRBV10-3 to TRBJ1-1, with D maybe TRBD1 (5 bases). This CDR3 has 15 amino acids. With 1 base removed from V and 6 bases from J, the gap between germline ends came to 15 bases. Germline V gene data show CDR1 as ENHRY and CDR2 as SYGVKD. This CDR3 reads CAISELAGRTAEAFF. CDR3 DNA sequence: TGTGCCATCAGTGAGTTGGCAGGGCGAACGGCTGAAGCTTTCTTT.

The chain joins TRBV7-9 to TRBJ2-1; unclear D gene. This CDR3 is built from 15 residues. Looked up from germline, CDR1 is SEHNR and CDR2 is FQNEAQ (reference sequence). The V end was cut by 5 bases, the J end by 0 bases, with 11 bases between. Written as DNA, the CDR3 is TGTGCCAGCAGCCCACAGATTAGCTCCTACAATGAGCAGTTCTTC. Encoded protein: CASSPQISSYNEQFF.

The chain employs TRBV19 and TRBJ1-6, with 8 positions matching TRBD1. Germline values: CDR1 LNHDA, CDR2 SQIVND (reference sequence). Unmatched junction bases numbered 13, after V lost 6 bases and J lost 6 bases. CDR3 length: 17 amino acids. CDR3 nucleotide sequence: TGTGCCAGTAGCAAAGGAGGGACAGGACAATTTAATTCACCCCTCCACTTT. It encodes CASSKGGTGQFNSPLHF. Together with reference TRBV19 and TRBJ1-6, the CDR3 gives the full variable domain: DGGITQSPKYLFRKEGQNVTLSCEQNLNHDAMYWYRQDPGQGLRLIYYSQIVNDFQKGDIAEGYSVSREKKESFPLTVTSAQKNPTAFYLCASSKGGTGQFNSPLHFGNGTRLTVT.

The chain joins TRBV30 to TRBJ1-5; D remains unclear. The length of the CDR3 is 13 residues. Germline V gives CDR1 GTSNPN, CDR2 SVGIG (reference sequence). The V and J ends lost 2 bases and 1 base respectively, with 6 bases between them. The chain's CDR3 is CAWSRESNQPQHF. The CDR3 bases are TGTGCCTGGAGTCGTGAGAGCAATCAGCCCCAGCATTTT.

This sequence joins TRBV11-2 and TRBJ1-5; 8 nucleotides line up with TRBD1. The CDR3 spans 16 residues. V dropped 5 bases and J dropped 2; count of bases not matched to a gene: 8. CDR1 SGHAT and CDR2 FQNNGV come from the germline V gene. Here the CDR3 reads CASSLGQGAGNQPQHF. CDR3 DNA: TGTGCCAGCAGCCTTGGACAGGGAGCGGGCAATCAGCCCCAGCATTTT.

The chain employs TRBV2 and TRBJ1-6; 10 nucleotides match TRBD1. The CDR3 is made up of 17 amino acids. V trimming: 1 base; J trimming: 3 bases; junction bases outside the gene matches: 3. Per germline, CDR1 SNHLY and CDR2 FYNNEI. The CDR3 spells CASSEGTGGFYNSPLHF. CDR3 DNA sequence: TGTGCCAGCAGTGAAGGGACAGGGGGTTTCTATAATTCACCCCTCCACTTT.

V and J are TRBV14 and TRBJ2-1, with TRBD2 matching 9 bases. With 0 bases clipped from V and 0 bases from J, the junction kept 9 bases outside the gene matches. Germline-derived CDR1 and CDR2 are SGHDN and FVKESK. The CDR3 is 19 residues long. CDR3 bases: TGTGCCAGCAGCCAAGATGGCGGGAGGGCCCTCAGCTCCTACAATGAGCAGTTCTTC. Residues: CASSQDGGRALSSYNEQFF. Supplemented by reference TRBV14 and TRBJ2-1, the full variable domain reads EAGVTQFPSHSVIEKGQTVTLRCDPISGHDNLYWYRRVMGKEIKFLLHFVKESKQDESGMPNNRFLAERTGGTYSTLKVQPAELEDSGVYFCASSQDGGRALSSYNEQFFGPGTRLTVL.

This clone was seen a single time. The chain employs TRBV3-1 (or the pseudogene TRBV3-2) and TRBJ1-1; D is unresolved. Per the germline V gene, CDR1 is LGHDT and CDR2 is YNNKEL (reference sequence). Trimming took 0 bases from V and 1 from J, leaving 9 bases between them. There are 15 residues in the CDR3. CDR3 loop: CASSQDGGWNTEAFF. The CDR3 nucleotides are TGTGCCAGCAGCCAAGATGGAGGCTGGAACACTGAAGCTTTCTTT.

The rearrangement uses TRBV5-5 and TRBJ1-4; TRBD1 might be the D (6 bases). The CDR3 loop spans 14 amino acids. V shed 4 bases and J shed 7 bases, with 14 bases lying between them. The V gene's germline CDR1 is SGHKS and CDR2 YYEKEE (reference sequence). Written as DNA, the CDR3 is TGTGCCAGCAGCCGGGCAGGGGAAGGTGAAAAACTGTTTTTT. Encoded protein: CASSRAGEGEKLFF.